The rows below give T cell receptor beta chains drawn from one sample of a study of post-analysis software for immune sequencing data. In TCRdb, the PCR reads were re-called with MiXCR into one record per CDR3 protein. Of fewer than 850,000 distinct CDR3 sequences in the sample, roughly 27% were seen once. The sequencing input was blood. These receptors all stem from a girl between 10 and 17 years old with multiple sclerosis. Each CDR3 is given with its conserved first and last residue. A D gene is named only where the DNA matches it firmly. Some rows have no size entry. The others give once, few or many, or a class for an expanded clone.

TRBV15	few	TRBD1	TRBJ1-2	TGTGCCACCAGCAGAGATGGGACAGGGACAAAATATGGCTACACCTTC	CATSRDGTGTKYGYTF
TRBV4-2	few	.	TRBJ2-1	TGTGCCAGCAGCCAAGGGGGGGGCCTCTACAATGAGCAGTTCTTC	CASSQGGGLYNEQFF
TRBV9	few	TRBD2	TRBJ2-3	TGTGCCAGCAGCGTAGATAGTAGCGGGGGCACAGATACGCAGTATTTT	CASSVDSSGGTDTQYF
TRBV4-1	.	TRBD1	TRBJ1-1	TGCGCCAGCAGCCAAGCGGGGGACAGGGTATTAACTGAAGCTTTCTTT	CASSQAGDRVLTEAFF
TRBV7-9	many	.	TRBJ2-5	TGTGCCAGCACCACGCCGGAGACCCAGTACTTC	CASTTPETQYF
TRBV6-2/TRBV6-3	few	.	TRBJ2-7	TGTGCCAGCAGTTTTTCCGACAGTACCGAGCAGTACTTC	CASSFSDSTEQYF
TRBV12-3/TRBV12-4	.	TRBD1	TRBJ1-2	TGTGCCAGCAGTTTCAGGACAGGGGATGGCTACACCTTC	CASSFRTGDGYTF
TRBV3-1	few	.	TRBJ2-5	TGTGCCAGCAGCCAAAGGTTTGGGGGCTTTGGAGAGACCCAGTACTTC	CASSQRFGGFGETQYF
TRBV20-1	.	TRBD1	TRBJ1-5	TGCAGTGCTAATCCGGGACAGGTCAGGGATCAGCCCCAGCATTTT	CSANPGQVRDQPQHF
TRBV6-1	.	TRBD1	TRBJ2-7	TGTGCCAGCAGGACAGGGGGTGACGACCACGAGCAGTACTTC	CASRTGGDDHEQYF
TRBV24-1	.	.	TRBJ2-7	TGTGCCACCAGTGCTCCCGCGCGGGCAAGGGACTCCTACGAGCAGTACTTC	CATSAPARARDSYEQYF
TRBV29-1	few	.	TRBJ1-2	TGCAGCGTTGAAGTACCGGGGGCGTTTTATGGCTACACCTTC	CSVEVPGAFYGYTF
TRBV7-8	.	TRBD2	TRBJ2-3	TGTGCCAACAGCTTGTCCGGGACTAGCGCAGATACGCAGTATTTT	CANSLSGTSADTQYF
TRBV13	.	TRBD2	TRBJ2-1	TGTGCCAGCAACCAACTGACTAGCCATCGTGAGCGGTTCTTC	CASNQLTSHRERFF
TRBV12-3/TRBV12-4	few	TRBD1	TRBJ1-4	TGTGCCAGCAGCAGGGGACAGGGAGGTGAAAAACTGTTTTTT	CASSRGQGGEKLFF
TRBV20-1	few	.	TRBJ1-6	TGCAGTGCTACACCAGGGAATTCACCCCTCCACTTT	CSATPGNSPLHF
TRBV29-1	.	.	TRBJ2-1	TGCAGCGTTGCGGCCACTAATGGGAATGAGCAGTTCTTC	CSVAATNGNEQFF
TRBV19	many	TRBD2	TRBJ2-7	TGTGCCAGTAACAACCCGGGACTACCCTACGAGCAGTACTTC	CASNNPGLPYEQYF
TRBV20-1	few	TRBD2	TRBJ2-3	TGCAGTGCTATAGCGGGGGGGCGGGCAGATACGCAGTATTTT	CSAIAGGRADTQYF
TRBV7-2	.	.	TRBJ2-7	TGTGCCAGCAGCTTAGATCCGTCCAGGTCCTACGAGCAGTACTTC	CASSLDPSRSYEQYF
TRBV24-1	few	TRBD1	TRBJ1-2	TGTGCCACCAGTGATTGGCAGGGGGCAAACTATGGCTACACCTTC	CATSDWQGANYGYTF
TRBV27	few	.	TRBJ2-1	TGTGCCAGGGCGGGACTCCATTACAATGAGCAGTTCTTC	CARAGLHYNEQFF
TRBV20-1	few	TRBD2	TRBJ2-4	TGCAGTGCTAGTCCCCTAGCGGGAGTAAACATTCAGTACTTC	CSASPLAGVNIQYF
TRBV29-1	few	TRBD2	TRBJ2-1	TGCAGCGCCGAGGGGGAGGCTAGCGGGCTGAGCTCCTACAATGAGCAGTTCTTC	CSAEGEASGLSSYNEQFF
TRBV29-1	.	TRBD2	TRBJ2-1	TGCAGCGTTGGGTCCCTAGCGGGCCTCAATGAGCAGTTCTTC	CSVGSLAGLNEQFF